The 9 T cell receptor beta chains presented below share a single source sample, sequenced in a study of blood T cell repertoires in COVID-19. TCRdb's table, derived via immunoSEQ multiplex PCR, lists solely in-frame clones and lacks some. In the table there are a few hundred thousand clones, 90% of which are singletons. Sequences were obtained from PBMCs or T cells enriched from blood (not recorded which). These receptors all stem from a woman aged 18-29 years with acute COVID-19.

V gene TRBV7-8 combines with J gene TRBJ2-2, with 8 bases fitting TRBD1. V shed 4 bases, J shed 6 bases, and the junction held 4 bases outside the gene matches. Per germline, CDR1 SGHVS and CDR2 FQNEAQ. The CDR3 extends over 14 amino acids. For the CDR3, the DNA is TGTGCCAGCAGCTGGTACAGGGGGGCCGGGGAGCTGTTTTTT. Encoded protein: CASSWYRGAGELFF.

V and J are TRBV19 and TRBJ1-5, with 8 bases matching TRBD1. Trimming removed 6 bases from V and 7 bases from J; junction bases left unmatched: 11. The CDR3 consists of 15 residues. Germline CDR1 is LNHDA and CDR2 is SQIVND (reference sequence). This chain's CDR3 is CASRSPAGGGQPQHF. CDR3 DNA: TGTGCCAGTAGGTCCCCGGCAGGGGGCGGACAGCCCCAGCATTTT. The full variable domain, completed using reference TRBV19 and TRBJ1-5, is DGGITQSPKYLFRKEGQNVTLSCEQNLNHDAMYWYRQDPGQGLRLIYYSQIVNDFQKGDIAEGYSVSREKKESFPLTVTSAQKNPTAFYLCASRSPAGGGQPQHFGDGTRLSIL.

V usage is TRBV27 and J usage is TRBJ2-7; 7 nucleotides line up with TRBD2. The CDR3 is 12 amino acids. The germline CDR1 and CDR2 sequences are MNHEY and SMNVEV (reference sequence). With 5 bases clipped from V and 5 bases from J, the junction kept 3 bases outside the gene matches. CDR3 region: CASSGGGDEQYF. The CDR3 nucleotides are TGTGCCAGCAGTGGGGGGGGTGACGAGCAGTACTTC.

This chain joins TRBV25-1 and TRBJ2-5; TRBD1 agrees at 8 bases. Germline V gene data show CDR1 as MGHDK and CDR2 as SYGVNS. The CDR3 runs to 17 residues. Unmatched junction bases numbered 11, after V lost 3 bases and J lost 2 bases. The CDR3, as DNA: TGTGCCAGCAGTGATACAGGGGGATTTGGCTGGCAAGAGACCCAGTACTTC. This sequence encodes CASSDTGGFGWQETQYF.

This chain connects TRBV14 to TRBJ2-7; D is possibly TRBD1 (6 bases). Germline V lookup: CDR1 SGHDN, CDR2 FVKESK. The CDR3 consists of 15 residues. The germline V and J ends were trimmed by 2 bases and 3 bases, with 14 bases remaining between them. CDR3 sequence: CASSQQGHGIYEQYF. DNA of the CDR3: TGTGCCAGCAGCCAACAGGGGCATGGAATCTACGAGCAGTACTTC. Filled out from reference TRBV14 and TRBJ2-7, the complete variable domain reads EAGVTQFPSHSVIEKGQTVTLRCDPISGHDNLYWYRRVMGKEIKFLLHFVKESKQDESGMPNNRFLAERTGGTYSTLKVQPAELEDSGVYFCASSQQGHGIYEQYFGPGTRLTVT.

The chain has TRBV2 and TRBJ1-6; TRBD1 matches 9 bases. Trimming cost V 6 bases and J 3 bases; bases outside gene matches: 3. The CDR3 length is 15 residues. The germline CDR1 and CDR2 sequences are SNHLY and FYNNEI. In DNA form, the CDR3 reads TGTGCCAGCAGCGAGGACAGGGGCTATAATTCACCCCTCCACTTT. This gives the protein CASSEDRGYNSPLHF.

The J gene is TRBJ2-7, the V gene TRBV30; D not resolved. CDR3 length equals 11 residues. Trimming cost V 8 bases and J 4 bases, with 12 bases left between them. Per germline, CDR1 GTSNPN and CDR2 SVGIG (reference sequence). As DNA, the CDR3 is TGTGCCGCGGCGGTAGTTTACGAGCAGTACTTC. It translates to CAAAVVYEQYF. The full variable domain, in which reference TRBV30 and TRBJ2-7 provide the parts outside the CDR3, is SQTIHQWPATLVQPVGSPLSLECTVEGTSNPNLYWYRQAAGRGLQLLFYSVGIGQISSEVPQNLSASRPQDRQFILSSKKLLLSDSGFYLCAAAVVYEQYFGPGTRLTVT.

The chain links TRBV6-6 to TRBJ1-4; D remains ambiguous. Trimming shortened V by 5 bases and J by 6 bases, and 25 bases separated the two germline ends. The CDR3 length is 18 residues. CDR1 and CDR2 (germline): MNHNY, SVGAGI (reference sequence). This CDR3 reads CASSRRRLGRATDEKLFF. The CDR3 bases are TGTGCCAGCAGTCGACGTAGACTTGGGAGAGCCACTGATGAAAAACTGTTTTTT.

The genes are TRBV29-1 and TRBJ2-1; D gene unclear. Germline CDR1 and CDR2: SQVTM and ANQGSEA. Trimming shortened V by 6 bases and J by 2 bases, and 8 bases separated the two germline ends. The CDR3 consists of 12 residues. CDR3 sequence (DNA): TGCAGCGTAACTTTAACCTACAATGAGCAGTTCTTC. Amino acid sequence: CSVTLTYNEQFF.